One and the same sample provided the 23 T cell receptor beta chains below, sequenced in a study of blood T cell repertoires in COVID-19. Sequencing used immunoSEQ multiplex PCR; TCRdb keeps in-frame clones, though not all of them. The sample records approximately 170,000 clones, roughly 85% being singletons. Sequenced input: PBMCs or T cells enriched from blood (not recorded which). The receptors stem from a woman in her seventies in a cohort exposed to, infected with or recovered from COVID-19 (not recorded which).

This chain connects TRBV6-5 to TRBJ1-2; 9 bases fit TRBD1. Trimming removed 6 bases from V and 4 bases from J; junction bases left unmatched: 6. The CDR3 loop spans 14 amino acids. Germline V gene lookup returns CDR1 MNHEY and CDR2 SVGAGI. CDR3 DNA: TGTGCCAGCAGGGGGACAGGGTTCGGCTATGGCTACACCTTC. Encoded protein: CASRGTGFGYGYTF.

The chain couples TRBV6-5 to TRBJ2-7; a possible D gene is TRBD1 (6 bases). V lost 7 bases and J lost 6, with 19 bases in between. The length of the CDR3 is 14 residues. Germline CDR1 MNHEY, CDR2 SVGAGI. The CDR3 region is CASTNRDTSGEQYF. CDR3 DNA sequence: TGTGCCAGCACAAACCGGGACACCTCCGGCGAGCAGTACTTC.

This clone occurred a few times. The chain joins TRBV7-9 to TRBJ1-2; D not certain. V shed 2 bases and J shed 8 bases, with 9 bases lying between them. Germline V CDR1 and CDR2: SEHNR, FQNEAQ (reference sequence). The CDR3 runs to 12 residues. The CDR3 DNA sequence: TGTGCCAGCAGCTTAACGTCAGGCGGCTACACCTTC. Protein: CASSLTSGGYTF.

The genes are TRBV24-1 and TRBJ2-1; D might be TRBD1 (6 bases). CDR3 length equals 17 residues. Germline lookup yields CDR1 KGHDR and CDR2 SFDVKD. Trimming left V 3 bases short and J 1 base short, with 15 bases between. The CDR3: CATSDARRGKSYNEQFF. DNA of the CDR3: TGTGCCACCAGTGATGCACGCAGGGGTAAGTCCTACAATGAGCAGTTCTTC.

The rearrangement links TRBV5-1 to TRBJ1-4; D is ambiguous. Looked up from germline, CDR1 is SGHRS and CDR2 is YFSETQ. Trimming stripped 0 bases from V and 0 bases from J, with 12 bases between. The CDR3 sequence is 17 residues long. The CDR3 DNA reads TGCGCCAGCAGCTTGGACTGGACTGAGTCAACTAATGAAAAACTGTTTTTT. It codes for CASSLDWTESTNEKLFF.

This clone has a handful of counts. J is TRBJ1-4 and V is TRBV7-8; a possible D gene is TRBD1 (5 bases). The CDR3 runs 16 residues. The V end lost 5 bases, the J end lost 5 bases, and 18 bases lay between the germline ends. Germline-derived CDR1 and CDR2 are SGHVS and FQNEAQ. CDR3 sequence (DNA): TGTGCCAGCAGCCCAATTTGGGGGGACGGAAATGAAAAACTGTTTTTT. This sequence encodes CASSPIWGDGNEKLFF.

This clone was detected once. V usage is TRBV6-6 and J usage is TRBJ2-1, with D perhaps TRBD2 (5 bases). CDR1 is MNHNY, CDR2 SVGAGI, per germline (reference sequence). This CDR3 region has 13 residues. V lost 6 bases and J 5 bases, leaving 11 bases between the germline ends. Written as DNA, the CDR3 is TGTGCCAGCAGCCCCCTAGCAAACAATGAGCAGTTCTTC. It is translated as CASSPLANNEQFF.

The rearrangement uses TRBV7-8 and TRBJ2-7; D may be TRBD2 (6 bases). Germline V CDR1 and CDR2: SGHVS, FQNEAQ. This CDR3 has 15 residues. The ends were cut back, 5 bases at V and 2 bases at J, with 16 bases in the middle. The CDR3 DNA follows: TGTGCCAGCAGCCCTACCGGGACTGAGCCCTACGAGCAGTACTTC. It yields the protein CASSPTGTEPYEQYF.

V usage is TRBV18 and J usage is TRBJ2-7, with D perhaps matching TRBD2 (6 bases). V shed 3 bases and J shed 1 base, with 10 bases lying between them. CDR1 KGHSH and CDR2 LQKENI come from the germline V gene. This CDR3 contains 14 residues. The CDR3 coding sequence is TGTGCCAGCTCACCCACGGAGGGGTCCTACGAGCAGTACTTC. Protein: CASSPTEGSYEQYF. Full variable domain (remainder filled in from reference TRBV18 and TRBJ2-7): NAGVMQNPRHLVRRRGQEARLRCSPMKGHSHVYWYRQLPEEGLKFMVYLQKENIIDESGMPKERFSAEFPKEGPSILRIQQVVRGDSAAYFCASSPTEGSYEQYFGPGTRLTVT.

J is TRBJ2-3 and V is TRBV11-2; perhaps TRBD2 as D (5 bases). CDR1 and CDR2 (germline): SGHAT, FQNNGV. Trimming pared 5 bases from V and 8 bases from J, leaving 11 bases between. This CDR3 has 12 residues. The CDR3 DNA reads TGTGCCAGCAGCAGAACCGGGGTTACGCAGTATTTT. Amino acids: CASSRTGVTQYF.

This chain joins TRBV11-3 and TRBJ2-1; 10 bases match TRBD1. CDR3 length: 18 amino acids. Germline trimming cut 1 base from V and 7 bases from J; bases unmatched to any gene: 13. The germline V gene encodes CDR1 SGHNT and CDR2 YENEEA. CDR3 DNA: TGTGCCAGCAGCTTAGTGCTGGTGGGACAGGGGATGAGGAATGAGCAGTTCTTC. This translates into CASSLVLVGQGMRNEQFF. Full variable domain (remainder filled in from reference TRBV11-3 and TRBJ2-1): EAGVVQSPRYKIIEKKQPVAFWCNPISGHNTLYWYLQNLGQGPELLIRYENEEAVDDSQLPKDRFSAERLKGVDSTLKIQPAELGDSAVYLCASSLVLVGQGMRNEQFFGPGTRLTVL.

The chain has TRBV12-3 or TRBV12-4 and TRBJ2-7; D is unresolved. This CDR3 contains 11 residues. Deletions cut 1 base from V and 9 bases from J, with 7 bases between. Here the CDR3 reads CASSLGFGQYF. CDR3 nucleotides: TGTGCCAGCAGTTTAGGGTTCGGGCAGTACTTC.

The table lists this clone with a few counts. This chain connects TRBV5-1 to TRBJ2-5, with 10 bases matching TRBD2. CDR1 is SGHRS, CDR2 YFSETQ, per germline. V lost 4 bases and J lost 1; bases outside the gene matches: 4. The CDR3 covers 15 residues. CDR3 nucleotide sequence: TGCGCCAGCAGCCCGGGACTAGCGCTCCAAGAGACCCAGTACTTC. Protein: CASSPGLALQETQYF. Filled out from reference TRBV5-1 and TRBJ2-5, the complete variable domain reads KAGVTQTPRYLIKTRGQQVTLSCSPISGHRSVSWYQQTPGQGLQFLFEYFSETQRNKGNFPGRFSGRQFSNSRSEMNVSTLELGDSALYLCASSPGLALQETQYFGPGTRLLVL.

The chain's CDR3 is CASRRGGTNQPQHF. The CDR3 nucleotides are TGTGCCAGCAGGAGGGGGGGTACCAATCAGCCCCAGCATTTT. This sequence joins TRBV2 and TRBJ1-5, with D perhaps matching TRBD1 (6 bases). The CDR3 is made up of 14 amino acids. The germline CDR1 and CDR2 sequences are SNHLY and FYNNEI. The V and J ends lost 6 bases and 3 bases respectively, with 12 bases between them.

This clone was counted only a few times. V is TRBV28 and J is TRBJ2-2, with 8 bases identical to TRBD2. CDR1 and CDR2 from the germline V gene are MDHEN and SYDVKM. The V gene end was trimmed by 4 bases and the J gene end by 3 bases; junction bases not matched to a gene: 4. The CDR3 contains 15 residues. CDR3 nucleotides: TGTGCCAGCAGTTCGGGGGGGGCCGACACCGGGGAGCTGTTTTTT. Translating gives CASSSGGADTGELFF.

The chain's CDR3 is CAWSVLRLTSGRPYEQYF. The CDR3 DNA reads as TGTGCCTGGAGTGTCCTCCGCCTGACTAGCGGGAGACCCTACGAGCAGTACTTC. The rearrangement joins TRBV30 to TRBJ2-7, with 12 bases that match TRBD2. Germline CDR1 is GTSNPN and CDR2 is SVGIG (reference sequence). Unmatched junction bases numbered 11, after V lost 0 bases and J lost 2 bases. CDR3 length: 18 residues.

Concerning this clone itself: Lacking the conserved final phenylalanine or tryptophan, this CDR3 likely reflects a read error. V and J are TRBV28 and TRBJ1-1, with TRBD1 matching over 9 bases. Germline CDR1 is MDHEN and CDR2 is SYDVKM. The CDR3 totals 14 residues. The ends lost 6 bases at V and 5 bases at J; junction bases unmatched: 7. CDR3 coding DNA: TGTGCCAGCAGGGCTACAGGGGGCGAAACTGAAGCTTTCTCT. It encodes CASRATGGETEAFS.

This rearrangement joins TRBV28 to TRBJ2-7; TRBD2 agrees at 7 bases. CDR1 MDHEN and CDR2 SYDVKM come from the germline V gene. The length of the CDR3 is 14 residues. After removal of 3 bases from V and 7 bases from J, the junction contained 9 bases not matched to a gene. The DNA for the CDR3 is TGTGCCAGCAGTTTCCAAGACGGGAGGTGGGAGCAGTACTTC. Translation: CASSFQDGRWEQYF. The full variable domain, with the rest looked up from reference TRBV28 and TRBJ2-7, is DVKVTQSSRYLVKRTGEKVFLECVQDMDHENMFWYRQDPGLGLRLIYFSYDVKMKEKGDIPEGYSVSREKKERFSLILESASTNQTSMYLCASSFQDGRWEQYFGPGTRLTVT.

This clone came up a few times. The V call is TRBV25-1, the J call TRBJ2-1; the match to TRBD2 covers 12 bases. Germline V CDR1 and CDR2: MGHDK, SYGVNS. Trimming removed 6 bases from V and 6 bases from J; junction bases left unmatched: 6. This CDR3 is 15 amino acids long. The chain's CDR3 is CASSRLAGEGNEQFF. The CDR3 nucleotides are TGTGCCAGCAGCCGACTAGCGGGAGAGGGCAATGAGCAGTTCTTC. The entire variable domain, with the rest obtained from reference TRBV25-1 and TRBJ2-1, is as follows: EADIYQTPRYLVIGTGKKITLECSQTMGHDKMYWYQQDPGMELHLIHYSYGVNSTEKGDLSSESTVSRIRTEHFPLTLESARPSHTSQYLCASSRLAGEGNEQFFGPGTRLTVL.

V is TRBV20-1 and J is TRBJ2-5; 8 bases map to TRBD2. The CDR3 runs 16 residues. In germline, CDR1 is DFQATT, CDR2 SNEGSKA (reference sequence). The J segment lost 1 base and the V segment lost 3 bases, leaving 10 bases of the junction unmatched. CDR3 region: CSASFLASGFQETQYF. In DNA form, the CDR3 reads TGCAGTGCTAGTTTCTTGGCTAGCGGGTTCCAAGAGACCCAGTACTTC.

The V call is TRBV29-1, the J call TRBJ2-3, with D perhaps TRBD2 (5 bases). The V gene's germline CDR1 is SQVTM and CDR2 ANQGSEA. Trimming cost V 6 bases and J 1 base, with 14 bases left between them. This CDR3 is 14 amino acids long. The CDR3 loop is CSVALGGGTDTQYF. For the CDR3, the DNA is TGCAGCGTGGCCCTCGGAGGAGGCACAGATACGCAGTATTTT.

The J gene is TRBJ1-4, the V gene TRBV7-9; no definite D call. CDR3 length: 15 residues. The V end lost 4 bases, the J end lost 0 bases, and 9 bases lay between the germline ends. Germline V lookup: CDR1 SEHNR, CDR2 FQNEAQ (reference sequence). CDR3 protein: CASSSPGTTNEKLFF. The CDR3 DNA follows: TGTGCCAGCAGCTCACCGGGGACAACTAATGAAAAACTGTTTTTT.

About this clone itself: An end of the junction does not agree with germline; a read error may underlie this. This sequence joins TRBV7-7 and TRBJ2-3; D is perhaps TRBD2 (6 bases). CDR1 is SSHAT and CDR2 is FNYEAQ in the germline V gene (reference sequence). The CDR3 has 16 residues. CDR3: CASSLGVAGNTDTQYF. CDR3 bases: TGTGCTAGCAGCTTAGGGGTCGCGGGGAACACAGATACGCAGTATTTT.